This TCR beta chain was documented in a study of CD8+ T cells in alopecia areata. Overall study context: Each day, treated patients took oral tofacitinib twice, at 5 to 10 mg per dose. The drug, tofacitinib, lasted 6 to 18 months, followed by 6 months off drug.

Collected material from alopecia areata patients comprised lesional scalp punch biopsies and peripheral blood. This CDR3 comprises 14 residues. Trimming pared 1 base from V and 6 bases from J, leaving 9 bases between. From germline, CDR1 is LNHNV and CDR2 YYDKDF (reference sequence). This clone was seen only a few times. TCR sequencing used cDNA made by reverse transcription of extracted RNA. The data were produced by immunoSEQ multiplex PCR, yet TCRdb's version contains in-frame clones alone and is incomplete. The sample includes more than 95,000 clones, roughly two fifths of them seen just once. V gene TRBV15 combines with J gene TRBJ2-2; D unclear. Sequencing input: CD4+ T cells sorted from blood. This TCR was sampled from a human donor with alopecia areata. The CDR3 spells CATSRAVDPGELFF. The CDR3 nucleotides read TGTGCCACCAGCAGAGCGGTGGATCCCGGGGAGCTGTTTTTT.